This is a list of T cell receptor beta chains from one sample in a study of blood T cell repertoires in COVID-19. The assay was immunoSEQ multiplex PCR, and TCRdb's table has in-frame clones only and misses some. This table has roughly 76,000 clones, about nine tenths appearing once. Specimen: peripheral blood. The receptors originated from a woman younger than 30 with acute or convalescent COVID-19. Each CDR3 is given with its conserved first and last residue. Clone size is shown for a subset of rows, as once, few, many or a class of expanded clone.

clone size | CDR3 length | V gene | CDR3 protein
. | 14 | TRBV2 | CASSQGGRDYGYTF
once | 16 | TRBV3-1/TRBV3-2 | CASSHLGQGTYNEQFF
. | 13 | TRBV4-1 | CASSQREAGGYTF
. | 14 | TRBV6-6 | CASSYSGANSPLHF
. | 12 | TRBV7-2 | CASSWRGDTQYF
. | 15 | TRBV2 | CASSTGTDVSGGYTF
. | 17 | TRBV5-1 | CASSLENRGQSPIGQYF
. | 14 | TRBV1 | CTSSHRIKNSPLHF
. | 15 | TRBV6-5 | CASGNRGNYNSPLHF
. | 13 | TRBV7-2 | CASSLGGGQPQHF
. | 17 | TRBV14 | CASSQRVSGGSGNEQFF
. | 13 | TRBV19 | CASRGGHNNEQFF
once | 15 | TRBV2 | CASTEGAGRNNEQFF
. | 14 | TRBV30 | CAQALAGVTGTQYF
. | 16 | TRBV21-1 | CASSKAGGHGDNEQFF
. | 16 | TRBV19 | CASSRTGTSGSGEQFF
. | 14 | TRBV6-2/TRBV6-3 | CASSERLNTGELFF
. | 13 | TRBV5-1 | CASSLQANYGYTF
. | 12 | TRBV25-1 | CASSPWGGGYTF
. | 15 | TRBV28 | CASSLGDRADQPQHF
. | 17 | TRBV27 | CASSIRGSRVPDYEQYF
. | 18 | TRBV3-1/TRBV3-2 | CASSQGFQGRSSGNTIYF
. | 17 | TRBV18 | CASSSELGQGATDTQYF
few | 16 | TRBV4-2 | CASSQDAGGRRNEQFF
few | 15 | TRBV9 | CASSEQGPAGNTIYF
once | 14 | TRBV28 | CASSFLGANEKLFF
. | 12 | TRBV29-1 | CSVADYFDTQYF
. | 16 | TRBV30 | CAWTPTSGGNTGELFF
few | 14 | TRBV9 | CASSVGGTAYEQYF